At least ten counts were recorded for the clone carrying this TCR beta chain. The antigen remains unidentified. cDNA molecules carried unique molecular identifiers, and template switching added a universal primer site. One entry per CDR3 protein results from TCRdb running MiXCR on the 5' RACE reads. The table has about 220,000 distinct CDR3 sequences, 6% to 9% seen once. The V and J ends lost 5 bases and 8 bases respectively, with 19 bases between them. The CDR3 sequence is 15 residues long. Germline CDR1 SGHTA, CDR2 FQGNSA. These data come from a study of identical twins. Findings of the study overall: In monozygotic twins, models underestimated the sharing of out-of-frame TCR alpha. Within beta out-of-frame sequences, the excess sharing observed between twins was weaker.

In addition, the sample was reused for a study of yellow fever vaccine responses in identical twins.

This chain links TRBV7-2 with TRBJ2-4; either TRBD1 or TRBD2 may supply D (5 bases each). The clonotype comes from a woman aged 18-35 years in good health. The sequencing sample was made of memory (CD45RO+) T cells sorted from blood. CDR3 in DNA: TGTGCCAGCAGCCTTTACAACTTGGGGACCGACATTCAGTACTTC. Translating it yields CASSLYNLGTDIQYF.